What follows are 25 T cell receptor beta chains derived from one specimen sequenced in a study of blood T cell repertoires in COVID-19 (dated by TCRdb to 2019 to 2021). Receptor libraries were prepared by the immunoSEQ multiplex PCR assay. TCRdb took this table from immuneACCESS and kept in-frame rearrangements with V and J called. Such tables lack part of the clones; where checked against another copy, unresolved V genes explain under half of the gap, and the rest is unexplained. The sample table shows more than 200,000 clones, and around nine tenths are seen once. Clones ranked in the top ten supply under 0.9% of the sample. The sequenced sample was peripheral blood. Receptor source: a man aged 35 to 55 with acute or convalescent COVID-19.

The CDR3, as DNA: TGCGCCAGCAGCTTTCAGACAGGGGGCGAGGTTCCCGGGGAGCTGTTTTTT. It codes for CASSFQTGGEVPGELFF. The gene calls are TRBV4-3 and TRBJ2-2, with 10 bases that match TRBD1. Trimming removed 5 bases from V and 6 bases from J; junction bases left unmatched: 12. The CDR3 spans 17 residues. In germline, CDR1 is LGHNA, CDR2 YSLEER.

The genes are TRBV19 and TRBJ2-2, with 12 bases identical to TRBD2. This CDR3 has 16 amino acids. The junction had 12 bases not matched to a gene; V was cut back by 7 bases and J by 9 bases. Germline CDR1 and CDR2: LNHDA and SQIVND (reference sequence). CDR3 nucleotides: TGTGCCAGTACCCTACACGGACTAGCGGGAAGCAGGGAGCTGTTTTTT. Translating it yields CASTLHGLAGSRELFF.

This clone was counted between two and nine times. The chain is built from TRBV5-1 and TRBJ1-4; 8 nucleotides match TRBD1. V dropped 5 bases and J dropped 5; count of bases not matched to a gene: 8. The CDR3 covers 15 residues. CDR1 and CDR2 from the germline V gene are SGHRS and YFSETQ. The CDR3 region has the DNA TGCGCCAGCAGGTTACAGGGGGACCTAAATGAAAAACTGTTTTTT. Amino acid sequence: CASRLQGDLNEKLFF.

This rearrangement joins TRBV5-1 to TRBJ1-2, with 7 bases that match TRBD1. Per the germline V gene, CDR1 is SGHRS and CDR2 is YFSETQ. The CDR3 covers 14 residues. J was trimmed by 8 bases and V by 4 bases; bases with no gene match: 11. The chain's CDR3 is CASSRDLQGTGYTF. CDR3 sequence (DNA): TGCGCCAGCAGCCGGGATTTACAGGGGACCGGCTACACCTTC.

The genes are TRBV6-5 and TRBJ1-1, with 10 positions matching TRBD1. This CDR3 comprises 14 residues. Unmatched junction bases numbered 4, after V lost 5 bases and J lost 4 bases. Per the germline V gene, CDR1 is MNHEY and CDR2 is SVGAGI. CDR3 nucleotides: TGTGCCAGCAGTCAACGGACAGGGGGCACTGAAGCTTTCTTT. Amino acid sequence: CASSQRTGGTEAFF.

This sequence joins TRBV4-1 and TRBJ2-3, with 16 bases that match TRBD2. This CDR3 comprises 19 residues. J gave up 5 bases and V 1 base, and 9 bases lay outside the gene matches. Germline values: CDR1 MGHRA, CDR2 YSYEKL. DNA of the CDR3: TGCGCCAGCAGCCAAGTTACCGGGACTAGCGGGGGGGCCGTAGATACGCAGTATTTT. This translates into CASSQVTGTSGGAVDTQYF.

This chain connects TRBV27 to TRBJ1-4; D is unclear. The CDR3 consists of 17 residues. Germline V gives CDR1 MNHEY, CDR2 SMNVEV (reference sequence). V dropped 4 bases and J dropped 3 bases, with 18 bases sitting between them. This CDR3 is CASSSLESGISNEKLFF. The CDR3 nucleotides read TGTGCCAGCAGTTCCTTAGAGTCGGGGATCTCTAATGAAAAACTGTTTTTT.

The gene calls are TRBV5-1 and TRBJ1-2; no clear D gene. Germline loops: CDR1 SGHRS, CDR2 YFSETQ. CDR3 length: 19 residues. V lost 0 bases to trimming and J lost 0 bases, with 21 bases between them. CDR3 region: CASSLVLGLGAGSNYGYTF. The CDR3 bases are TGCGCCAGCAGCTTGGTCCTGGGGTTGGGTGCGGGCTCTAACTATGGCTACACCTTC.

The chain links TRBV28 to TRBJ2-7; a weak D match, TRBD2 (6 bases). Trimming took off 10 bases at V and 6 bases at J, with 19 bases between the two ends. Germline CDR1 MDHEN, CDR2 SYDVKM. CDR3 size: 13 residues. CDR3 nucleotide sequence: TGTGCCACCTCGACTGGGGGAGGAGCCGAGCAGTACTTC. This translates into CATSTGGGAEQYF.

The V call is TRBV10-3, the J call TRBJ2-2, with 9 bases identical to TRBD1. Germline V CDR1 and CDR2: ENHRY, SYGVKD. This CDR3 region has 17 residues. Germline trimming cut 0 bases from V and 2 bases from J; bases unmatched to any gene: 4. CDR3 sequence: CAISESGTGKNTGELFF. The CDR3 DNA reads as TGTGCCATCAGTGAGTCCGGGACAGGGAAAAACACCGGGGAGCTGTTTTTT.

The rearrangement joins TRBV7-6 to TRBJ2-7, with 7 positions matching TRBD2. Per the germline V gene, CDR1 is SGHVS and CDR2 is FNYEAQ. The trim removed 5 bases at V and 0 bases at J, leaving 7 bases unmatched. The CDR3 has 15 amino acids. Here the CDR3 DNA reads TGTGCCAGCAGCCCGGGGGGTGGTGTCTCCTACGAGCAGTACTTC. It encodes CASSPGGGVSYEQYF. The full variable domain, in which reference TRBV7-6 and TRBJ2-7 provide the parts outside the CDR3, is GAGVSQSPRYKVTKRGQDVALRCDPISGHVSLYWYRQALGQGPEFLTYFNYEAQQDKSGLPNDRFSAERPEGSISTLTIQRTEQRDSAMYRCASSPGGGVSYEQYFGPGTRLTVT.

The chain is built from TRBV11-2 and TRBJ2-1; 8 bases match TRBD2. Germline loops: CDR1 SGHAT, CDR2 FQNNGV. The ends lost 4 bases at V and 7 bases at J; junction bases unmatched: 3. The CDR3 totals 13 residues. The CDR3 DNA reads TGTGCCAGCAGCTCGGAGCGGGAGAATGAGCAGTTCTTC. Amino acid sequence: CASSSERENEQFF.

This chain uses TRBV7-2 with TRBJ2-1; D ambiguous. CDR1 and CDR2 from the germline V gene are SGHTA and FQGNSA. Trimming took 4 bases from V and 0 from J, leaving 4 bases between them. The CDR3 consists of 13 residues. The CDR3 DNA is TGTGCCAGCAGCTCGTCCTCCTACAATGAGCAGTTCTTC. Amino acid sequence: CASSSSSYNEQFF.

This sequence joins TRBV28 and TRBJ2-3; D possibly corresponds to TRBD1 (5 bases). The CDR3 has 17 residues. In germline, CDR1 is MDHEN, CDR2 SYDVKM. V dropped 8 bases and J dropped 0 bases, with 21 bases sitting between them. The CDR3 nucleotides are TGTGCCAGCTCTATTCCAGGGCCTGATTCTAGCACAGATACGCAGTATTTT. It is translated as CASSIPGPDSSTDTQYF.

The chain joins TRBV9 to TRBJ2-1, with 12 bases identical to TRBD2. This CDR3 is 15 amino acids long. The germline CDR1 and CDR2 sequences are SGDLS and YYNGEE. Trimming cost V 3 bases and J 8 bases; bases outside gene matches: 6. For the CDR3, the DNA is TGTGCCAGCAGCGCGACTAGCGGGAGTCCCTATGAGCAGTTCTTC. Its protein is CASSATSGSPYEQFF.

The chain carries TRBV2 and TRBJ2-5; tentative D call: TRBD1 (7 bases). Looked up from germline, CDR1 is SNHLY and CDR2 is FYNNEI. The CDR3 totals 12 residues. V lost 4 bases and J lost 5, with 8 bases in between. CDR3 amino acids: CASSAGGETQYF. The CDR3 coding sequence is TGTGCCAGCAGTGCAGGGGGGGAGACCCAGTACTTC.

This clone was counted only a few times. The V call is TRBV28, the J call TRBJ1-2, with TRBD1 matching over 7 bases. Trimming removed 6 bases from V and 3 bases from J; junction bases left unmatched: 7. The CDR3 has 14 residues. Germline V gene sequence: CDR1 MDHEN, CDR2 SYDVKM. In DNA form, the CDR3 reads TGTGCCAGCAGCCCGGACAGGTCCTACTATGGCTACACCTTC. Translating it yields CASSPDRSYYGYTF.

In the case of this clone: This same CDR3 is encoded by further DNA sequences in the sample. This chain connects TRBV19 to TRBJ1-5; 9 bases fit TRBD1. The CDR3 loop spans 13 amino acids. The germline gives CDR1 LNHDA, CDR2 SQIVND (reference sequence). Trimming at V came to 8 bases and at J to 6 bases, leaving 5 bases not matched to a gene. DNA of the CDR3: TGTGCCAGTTCCCGACAGGGGGGTCAGCCCCAGCATTTT. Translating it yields CASSRQGGQPQHF.

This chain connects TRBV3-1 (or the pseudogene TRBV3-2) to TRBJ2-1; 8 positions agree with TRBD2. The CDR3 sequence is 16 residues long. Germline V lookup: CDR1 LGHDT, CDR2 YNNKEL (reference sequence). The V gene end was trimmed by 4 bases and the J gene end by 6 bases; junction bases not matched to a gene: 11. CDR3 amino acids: CASSRLTGGPGNEQFF. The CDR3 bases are TGTGCCAGCAGCCGCCTTACGGGGGGGCCCGGCAATGAGCAGTTCTTC.

CDR3: CASSLVTGHEQYF. DNA of the CDR3: TGTGCCAGCAGCTTAGTAACGGGTCACGAGCAGTACTTC. The V gene is TRBV11-2, the J gene TRBJ2-7; D ambiguous. Between the trimmed V and J ends, which lost 1 base and 5 bases, there was a span of 9 bases. Germline V gene data show CDR1 as SGHAT and CDR2 as FQNNGV. This CDR3 contains 13 residues.

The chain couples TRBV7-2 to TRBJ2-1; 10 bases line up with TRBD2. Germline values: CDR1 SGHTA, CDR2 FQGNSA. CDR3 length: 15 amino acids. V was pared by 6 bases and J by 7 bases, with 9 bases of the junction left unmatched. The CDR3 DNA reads TGTGCCAGCAGATCTCTAGCGGGAGCTTGGAATGAGCAGTTCTTC. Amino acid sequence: CASRSLAGAWNEQFF.

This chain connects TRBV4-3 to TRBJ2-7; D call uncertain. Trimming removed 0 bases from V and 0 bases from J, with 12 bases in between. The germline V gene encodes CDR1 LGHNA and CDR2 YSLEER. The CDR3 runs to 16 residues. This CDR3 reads CASSQDVSQASYEQYF. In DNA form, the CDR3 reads TGCGCCAGCAGCCAAGATGTTTCGCAGGCCTCCTACGAGCAGTACTTC.

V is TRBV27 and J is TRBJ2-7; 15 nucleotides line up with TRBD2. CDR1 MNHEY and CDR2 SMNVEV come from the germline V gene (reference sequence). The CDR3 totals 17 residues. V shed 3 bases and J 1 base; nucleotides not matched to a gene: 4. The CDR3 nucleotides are TGTGCCAGCAGTTTGTCGGGACTAGCGGGAGGTTCCTACGAGCAGTACTTC. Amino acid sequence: CASSLSGLAGGSYEQYF.

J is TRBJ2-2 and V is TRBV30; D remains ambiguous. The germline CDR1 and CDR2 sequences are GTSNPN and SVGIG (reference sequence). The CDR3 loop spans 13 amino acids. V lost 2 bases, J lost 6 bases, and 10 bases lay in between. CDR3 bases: TGTGCCTGGAGTCAACACGTCTCCGGGGAGCTGTTTTTT. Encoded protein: CAWSQHVSGELFF.

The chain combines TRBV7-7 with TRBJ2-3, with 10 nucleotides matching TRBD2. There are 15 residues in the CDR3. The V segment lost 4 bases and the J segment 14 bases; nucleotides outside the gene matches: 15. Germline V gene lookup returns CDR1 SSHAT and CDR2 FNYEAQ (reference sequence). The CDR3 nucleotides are TGTGCCAGCAGCTCCGCAGCCACTAGCGGGGCAGTGGTGTATTTT. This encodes CASSSAATSGAVVYF. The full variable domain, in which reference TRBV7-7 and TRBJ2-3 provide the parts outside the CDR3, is GAGVSQSPRYKVTKRGQDVTLRCDPISSHATLYWYQQALGQGPEFLTYFNYEAQPDKSGLPSDRFSAERPEGSISTLTIQRTEQRDSAMYRCASSSAATSGAVVYFGPGTRLTVL.